The 26 T cell receptor beta chains listed next were all sequenced from one sample in a study of regulatory T cells in long-lasting Graves disease. The time point: newly diagnosed GD, antithyroid drugs for less than 3 months. TCR sequences were obtained from RNA taken from PBMCs. Sequencing libraries for TCR beta were prepared with iRepertoire HTBI primers and Arm-PCR of CDR3 regions. TCRdb independently ran MiXCR on the multiplex PCR reads; one entry per CDR3 protein. This sample has hundreds of thousands of distinct CDR3 sequences, with about 16% found just once. The sample also formed part of further work on T cells in Graves' hyperthyroidism and ophthalmopathy.

The sample here was peripheral blood mononuclear cells (PBMCs), taken at new diagnosis, from a patient treated with antithyroid drugs. The receptor source for this set is a man younger than 30 with Graves disease.

This clonotype appeared a few times. The rearrangement links TRBV4-1 to TRBJ2-3; D possibly corresponds to TRBD1 (6 bases). In germline, CDR1 is MGHRA, CDR2 YSYEKL. CDR3 length equals 14 residues. Trimming took 4 bases from V and 2 from J, leaving 10 bases between them. This chain's CDR3 is CASSPRQVTDTQYF. The CDR3 DNA sequence: TGCGCCAGCAGCCCACGACAGGTCACAGATACGCAGTATTTT.

The rearrangement uses TRBV19 and TRBJ2-1; 8 bases are shared with TRBD1. Trimming at V came to 5 bases and at J to 10 bases, leaving 10 bases not matched to a gene. Germline values: CDR1 LNHDA, CDR2 SQIVND (reference sequence). The CDR3 loop spans 14 amino acids. The CDR3 region is CASSVTGASREQFF. The CDR3 region has the DNA TGTGCCAGTAGTGTGACAGGGGCCTCAAGGGAGCAGTTCTTC. The full variable domain, its missing parts supplied by reference TRBV19 and TRBJ2-1, is DGGITQSPKYLFRKEGQNVTLSCEQNLNHDAMYWYRQDPGQGLRLIYYSQIVNDFQKGDIAEGYSVSREKKESFPLTVTSAQKNPTAFYLCASSVTGASREQFFGPGTRLTVL.

Points on this clonotype: The junction differs from germline at one of its ends, possibly a read error. CDR3 sequence reads: CTSSPTGITEAFF. The CDR3 DNA sequence: TGTACCAGCAGTCCTACAGGGATCACTGAAGCTTTCTTT. V is TRBV2 and J is TRBJ1-1; tentatively, D is TRBD1 (6 bases). Germline values: CDR1 SNHLY, CDR2 FYNNEI. This CDR3 spans 13 amino acids.

This clonotype was seen a few times. A much larger clone differs from this one at a single base, so this may be a read error. The J gene is TRBJ1-5, the V gene TRBV27; D is ambiguous. V lost 3 bases, J lost 5 bases, and 5 bases lay in between. This CDR3 is 12 amino acids long. CDR1 and CDR2 from the germline V gene are MNHEY and SMNVEV (reference sequence). The CDR3 protein is CASSFQDQPQHF. Here the CDR3 DNA reads TGTGCCAGCAGTTTTCAGGATCAGCCCCAGCATTTT.

There are a few counts of this clonotype. The rearrangement links TRBV7-2 to TRBJ1-3; D is uncertain. The CDR3 consists of 17 residues. Germline V gives CDR1 SGHTA, CDR2 FQGNSA. The germline V and J ends were trimmed by 5 bases and 5 bases, with 22 bases remaining between them. The CDR3 here is CASSPQAGRGSRNTIYF. The CDR3 DNA sequence: TGTGCCAGCAGCCCCCAGGCCGGTCGCGGGTCCCGAAACACCATATATTTT. The full variable domain, its missing parts supplied by reference TRBV7-2 and TRBJ1-3, is GAGVSQSPSNKVTEKGKDVELRCDPISGHTALYWYRQSLGQGLEFLIYFQGNSAPDKSGLPSDRFSAERTGGSVSTLTIQRTQQEDSAVYLCASSPQAGRGSRNTIYFGEGSWLTVV.

The chain joins TRBV7-9 to TRBJ2-7, with 7 nucleotides matching TRBD1. The CDR3 contains 12 residues. J was trimmed by 5 bases and V by 5 bases; bases with no gene match: 3. The germline V gene encodes CDR1 SEHNR and CDR2 FQNEAQ (reference sequence). Here the CDR3 reads CASSRQGHEQYF. The DNA of the CDR3 is TGTGCCAGCAGCCGACAGGGCCACGAGCAGTACTTC.

The rearrangement joins TRBV20-1 to TRBJ2-1; 8 bases map to TRBD2. The V segment lost 4 bases and the J segment 7 bases; nucleotides outside the gene matches: 12. The length of the CDR3 is 15 residues. Germline CDR1 DFQATT, CDR2 SNEGSKA (reference sequence). CDR3 loop: CSAIYGRAAANEQFF. CDR3 DNA sequence: TGCAGTGCTATATACGGGAGGGCCGCTGCGAATGAGCAGTTCTTC.

The rearrangement uses TRBV2 and TRBJ1-1, with a tentative D call TRBD1 (6 bases). The CDR3 extends over 14 amino acids. Trimming took 6 bases from V and 1 from J, leaving 12 bases between them. Per the germline V gene, CDR1 is SNHLY and CDR2 is FYNNEI. In nucleotides, the CDR3 is TGTGCCAGCAGCCTCCGGACAGAGAACACTGAAGCTTTCTTT. Protein sequence: CASSLRTENTEAFF.

Comments on this clonotype: This may be a read error: a much more frequent sequence differs by one nucleotide. The CDR3 DNA sequence: TGTACCTGGAGTGTTTCGGTTTTTTACGAGCAGTACTTC. This codes for CTWSVSVFYEQYF. The chain has TRBV30 and TRBJ2-7, with D unresolved. From germline, CDR1 is GTSNPN and CDR2 SVGIG (reference sequence). The CDR3 is made up of 13 amino acids.

The J gene is TRBJ2-7, the V gene TRBV12-3 or TRBV12-4; a weak D match, TRBD1 (5 bases). The V gene lost 5 bases and the J gene lost 4 bases, with 12 bases spanning the gap. The length of the CDR3 is 13 residues. The CDR3 here is CASSRQIFYEQYF. The CDR3 nucleotides read TGTGCCAGCAGTCGACAGATCTTTTACGAGCAGTACTTC.

This clonotype was counted at least ten times. This chain uses TRBV2 with TRBJ2-5; D gene ambiguous. This CDR3 comprises 16 residues. Germline CDR1 and CDR2: SNHLY and FYNNEI. V was shortened by 6 bases and J by 1 base, with 18 bases between the two germline ends. The CDR3 bases are TGTGCCAGCAGGTCCACGTTACATGTTATCCAAGAGACCCAGTACTTC. As protein: CASRSTLHVIQETQYF.

The rearrangement links TRBV7-9 to TRBJ2-7; 9 bases map to TRBD1. Trimming removed 6 bases from V and 5 bases from J; junction bases left unmatched: 5. The germline V gene has CDR1 SEHNR and CDR2 FQNEAQ (reference sequence). CDR3 length: 13 residues. DNA for the CDR3: TGTGCCAGCAGGGACAGGGGTCTCAACGAGCAGTACTTC. Its protein product is CASRDRGLNEQYF.

Of note for this clonotype: Being one base from a much bigger clone, this may be a read error. The rearrangement joins TRBV12-3 or TRBV12-4 to TRBJ2-3; TRBD2 aligns across 9 bases. There are 16 residues in the CDR3. As DNA, the CDR3 is TGTTCCAGCAGCCGGGCCCGCGGGAGGGGCACAGATACGCAGTATTTT. Translation: CSSSRARGRGTDTQYF.

This clonotype was seen more than once but under ten times. The chain combines TRBV20-1 with TRBJ2-2; D not resolved. Germline-derived CDR1 and CDR2 are DFQATT and SNEGSKA (reference sequence). Trimming pared 1 base from V and 2 bases from J, leaving 14 bases between. This CDR3 has 16 residues. CDR3 DNA sequence: TGCAGTGCTAGAGCTAAGGAACACTTTAACACCGGGGAGCTGTTTTTT. It translates to CSARAKEHFNTGELFF.

This clonotype was found a few times. This chain uses TRBV20-1 with TRBJ1-5; unclear D gene. V lost 3 bases and J lost 2, with 11 bases in between. This CDR3 is 14 amino acids long. Germline CDR1 DFQATT, CDR2 SNEGSKA (reference sequence). The CDR3 sequence is CSASIPGGNQPQHF. The CDR3 DNA sequence: TGCAGTGCTAGTATACCCGGGGGCAATCAGCCCCAGCATTTT.

The table lists this clonotype with many counts. This chain connects TRBV29-1 to TRBJ2-7, with 10 bases matching TRBD1. Germline V lookup: CDR1 SQVTM, CDR2 ANQGSEA. The CDR3 extends over 13 amino acids. V lost 6 bases, J lost 2 bases, and 4 bases stayed unmatched. CDR3 region: CSVGQGETYEQYF. CDR3 nucleotide sequence: TGCAGCGTCGGACAGGGGGAAACCTACGAGCAGTACTTC.

The V and J genes are TRBV20-1 and TRBJ2-7; 7 nucleotides agree with TRBD1. J gave up 3 bases and V 6 bases, and 5 bases lay outside the gene matches. Germline V gives CDR1 DFQATT, CDR2 SNEGSKA (reference sequence). CDR3 size: 12 residues. CDR3 amino acids: CSAETGDYEQYF. CDR3 DNA: TGCAGTGCCGAAACAGGGGACTACGAGCAGTACTTC.

V usage is TRBV27 and J usage is TRBJ2-1; D possibly corresponds to TRBD1 (5 bases). CDR1 and CDR2 (germline): MNHEY, SMNVEV (reference sequence). This CDR3 is 14 amino acids long. V lost 10 bases to trimming and J lost 12 bases, with 25 bases between them. The CDR3 is CATSLQGSMYGQFF. CDR3 coding DNA: TGTGCCACCTCCTTGCAGGGCTCAATGTATGGGCAGTTCTTC.

The table lists this clonotype with a few counts. This rearrangement joins TRBV20-1 to TRBJ2-7; 9 nucleotides line up with TRBD2. The CDR3 runs to 14 residues. Germline CDR1 DFQATT, CDR2 SNEGSKA (reference sequence). J was trimmed by 3 bases and V by 0 bases; bases with no gene match: 3. The CDR3 loop is CSAREGLANYEQYF. In nucleotides, the CDR3 is TGCAGTGCTAGAGAGGGACTAGCCAACTACGAGCAGTACTTC.

A remark on this clonotype: One base away lies a much larger clone, so this may be a sequencing read error. In nucleotides, the CDR3 is TGTGCCAGCAGCCAAGATCGAGTCCGTAACACCCGGGAGCTGTTTTTT. This gives the protein CASSQDRVRNTRELFF. J is TRBJ2-2 and V is TRBV3-1; the D is unclear. The CDR3 runs to 16 residues. CDR1 is LGHDT, CDR2 YNNKEL, per germline (reference sequence).

This clonotype was counted many times. The J gene is TRBJ1-5, the V gene TRBV12-3 or TRBV12-4; TRBD1 is a possible D gene (5 bases). The CDR3 totals 14 residues. With 6 bases removed from V and 1 base from J, the gap between germline ends came to 10 bases. CDR3 nucleotides: TGTGCCAGCAGGTCCCGGGACAGCAATCAGCCCCAGCATTTT. This encodes CASRSRDSNQPQHF.

The chain is built from TRBV14 and TRBJ2-5, with 8 positions matching TRBD2. Gene TRBJ2-1 matches the end of the DNA better, so the J call may be wrong. Per the germline V gene, CDR1 is SGHDN and CDR2 is FVKESK. This CDR3 spans 19 amino acids. Here the CDR3 DNA reads TGTGCCAGCAGCCCCTGGTGGGGCGGGAGGATCAACCTTTACAATGAGCAGTTCTTC. Its translation: CASSPWWGGRINLYNEQFF.

This clonotype was counted many times. The chain carries TRBV5-1 and TRBJ2-1, with a weak D call TRBD2 (6 bases). The CDR3 extends over 17 amino acids. The V end was cut by 0 bases, the J end by 1 base, with 14 bases between. Germline V gene lookup returns CDR1 SGHRS and CDR2 YFSETQ. Written as DNA, the CDR3 is TGCGCCAGCAGCTTGGGGGAAAGACTAGGGTCCTACAATGAGCAGTTCTTC. This sequence encodes CASSLGERLGSYNEQFF.

Ten or more counts support this clonotype. CDR3 residues: CASSPGAGGSVFNEQFF. The DNA of the CDR3 is TGCGCCAGCAGCCCTGGGGCGGGCGGGAGTGTCTTCAATGAGCAGTTCTTC. The chain uses TRBV5-1 and TRBJ2-1, with TRBD2 matching over 7 bases. Germline-derived CDR1 and CDR2 are SGHRS and YFSETQ. J was trimmed by 6 bases and V by 4 bases; bases with no gene match: 16. This CDR3 is built from 17 residues.

In its sample, this clonotype was seen many times. The V call is TRBV20-1, the J call TRBJ2-3; D could derive from TRBD1 or TRBD2 (6 bases each). The CDR3 is 14 residues long. V was shortened by 1 base and J by 0 bases, with 8 bases between the two germline ends. CDR1 and CDR2 (germline): DFQATT, SNEGSKA (reference sequence). The CDR3 protein is CSARGRGSTDTQYF. CDR3 coding DNA: TGCAGTGCTAGAGGGAGGGGGAGCACAGATACGCAGTATTTT.

V usage is TRBV5-1 and J usage is TRBJ1-2, with 7 positions matching TRBD1. CDR1 SGHRS and CDR2 YFSETQ come from the germline V gene. This CDR3 has 17 residues. Trimming cost V 0 bases and J 4 bases; bases outside gene matches: 12. This CDR3 reads CASSLGPDRVILYGYTF. CDR3 in DNA: TGCGCCAGCAGCTTGGGTCCCGACAGGGTGATTCTCTATGGCTACACCTTC.